This entry is about one TCR beta chain. Trimming took 0 bases from V and 4 from J; bases not matched to a gene: 14. Per germline, CDR1 LGHNA and CDR2 YSLEER. The CDR3 sequence is 20 residues long. This record comes from a study of blood T cell repertoires in COVID-19. Data came from immunoSEQ multiplex PCR; TCRdb stores just in-frame clones and leaves some out. This sample yields roughly 46,000 clones, of which around 83% are seen a single time; 3% to 3.5% belongs to the top ten. All recovered Cohort 3 donors got two negative PCRs, got clearance, or saw symptom resolution. The chain recombines TRBV4-3 with TRBJ2-7; 14 nucleotides line up with TRBD2. The sequencing input was PBMCs or T cells enriched from blood (not recorded which). The TCR comes from a woman in her 50s who had recovered from COVID-19. The CDR3 nucleotides read TGCGCCAGCAGCCAAGAATCACCGACTAGCGGGAGGGCCCGGGTTTACGAGCAGTACTTC. This codes for CASSQESPTSGRARVYEQYF.